These T cell receptor beta chains were read from a single sample in a study of blood T cell repertoires in COVID-19. The protocol was immunoSEQ multiplex PCR, while the TCRdb copy is restricted to in-frame clones and leaves out a portion. This table holds around 150,000 clones, roughly 73% found once. Sequences were obtained from peripheral blood. These receptors were collected from a man in his 70s with acute or convalescent COVID-19. Both conserved end residues are part of each CDR3. A D gene is named only where the DNA matches it firmly. Only part of the rows carry a size: once, few, many, or a class if the clone is expanded.

D: TRBD1; size: few; J: TRBJ2-3; length: 13; V: TRBV6-5; DNA: TGTGCCAGCCATGGACAGGGATTAGATACGCAGTATTTT; CDR3: CASHGQGLDTQYF
D: TRBD1; size: few; J: TRBJ2-2; length: 14; V: TRBV12-5; DNA: TGTGCTAGTGGCGGACAGGGGTGGACCGGGGAGCTGTTTTTT; CDR3: CASGGQGWTGELFF
D: TRBD1; size: once; J: TRBJ2-3; length: 17; V: TRBV5-1; DNA: TGCGCCAGCAGCTACCCGGGACAGGGGATAGGGACAGATACGCAGTATTTT; CDR3: CASSYPGQGIGTDTQYF
D: TRBD2; size: many; J: TRBJ2-5; length: 16; V: TRBV11-3; DNA: TGTGCCAGCAGCCCGGGACTAGCGGGAGTTCGGGAGACCCAGTACTTC; CDR3: CASSPGLAGVRETQYF
D: TRBD2; size: -; J: TRBJ2-1; length: 19; V: TRBV7-8; DNA: TGTGCCAGCAGCTTTATGATACGCGCTAGCGGGGGGCACCACAATGAGCAGTTCTTC; CDR3: CASSFMIRASGGHHNEQFF
D: TRBD1; size: -; J: TRBJ2-2; length: 14; V: TRBV10-3; DNA: TGTGCCACTGCAGGGGGCGCCCCCGCCGGGGAGCTGTTTTTT; CDR3: CATAGGAPAGELFF
D: -; size: -; J: TRBJ2-7; length: 14; V: TRBV28; DNA: TGTGCCAGTGGAGGTAGCGGCAAACACTACGAGCAGTACTTC; CDR3: CASGGSGKHYEQYF
D: -; size: -; J: TRBJ2-2; length: 15; V: TRBV19; DNA: TGTGCCAGTAGTATAGGGACTGCAAACACCGGGGAGCTGTTTTTT; CDR3: CASSIGTANTGELFF
D: -; size: -; J: TRBJ1-5; length: 13; V: TRBV19; DNA: TGTGCCAGTAGAGATCATTCGACGGAGCCCGGGCATTTT; CDR3: CASRDHSTEPGHF
D: TRBD2; size: -; J: TRBJ2-2; length: 18; V: TRBV4-2; DNA: TGTGCCAGCAGCCAAGATAGACTAGCGGGAGAGTTGGTCGGGGAGCTGTTTTTT; CDR3: CASSQDRLAGELVGELFF
D: TRBD2; size: -; J: TRBJ2-7; length: 15; V: TRBV24-1; DNA: TGTGCCACCAGTGATCGGACTAGCGAATCCTACGAGCAGTACTTC; CDR3: CATSDRTSESYEQYF
D: -; size: -; J: TRBJ1-1; length: 13; V: TRBV19; DNA: TGTGCCAGCTCCTACGGGGGGAACACTGAAGCTTTCTTT; CDR3: CASSYGGNTEAFF
D: TRBD2; size: -; J: TRBJ2-3; length: 15; V: TRBV9; DNA: TGTGCCAGCAGCGTAGGGCTAGCGGTCACAGATACGCAGTATTTT; CDR3: CASSVGLAVTDTQYF
D: TRBD1; size: -; J: TRBJ2-3; length: 15; V: TRBV7-9; DNA: TGTGCCAGCAGCTTAGATCTCCAGGGGGCAGATACGCAGTATTTT; CDR3: CASSLDLQGADTQYF
D: TRBD1; size: -; J: TRBJ1-2; length: 15; V: TRBV18; DNA: TGTGCCAGCTCACCGGCTAGACAGGGAAACTATGGCTACACCTTC; CDR3: CASSPARQGNYGYTF
D: TRBD2; size: -; J: TRBJ2-1; length: 16; V: TRBV4-1; DNA: TGCGCCAGCAGCCAAGGAGCGGGGGCTCCTTACAATGAGCAGTTCTTC; CDR3: CASSQGAGAPYNEQFF
D: -; size: -; J: TRBJ1-5; length: 13; V: TRBV12-3/TRBV12-4; DNA: TGTGCCAGCAGTTTAGCGAGCGGTCAGCCCCAGCATTTT; CDR3: CASSLASGQPQHF
D: -; size: -; J: TRBJ1-3; length: 17; V: TRBV23-1; DNA: TGCGCCAGCAGTCAATCGAGCGGCCCTGGGCCTGGAAACACCATATATTTT; CDR3: CASSQSSGPGPGNTIYF
D: TRBD1; size: -; J: TRBJ2-2; length: 17; V: TRBV27; DNA: TGTGCCAGCAGTTTAGGTGTGACAGGGGGCGACACCGGGGAGCTGTTTTTT; CDR3: CASSLGVTGGDTGELFF
D: TRBD1; size: -; J: TRBJ2-1; length: 16; V: TRBV18; DNA: TGTGCCAGCTCAGCCGGACAGGGAAACTCCTACAATGAGCAGTTCTTC; CDR3: CASSAGQGNSYNEQFF
D: -; size: -; J: TRBJ2-1; length: 14; V: TRBV27; DNA: TGTGCCAGCAGCTCCCCGGGATCCTACAATGAGCAGTTCTTC; CDR3: CASSSPGSYNEQFF
D: TRBD1; size: -; J: TRBJ1-5; length: 14; V: TRBV6-1; DNA: TGTGCCAGCAGTGAGGACAGGGGCAATCAGCCCCAGCATTTT; CDR3: CASSEDRGNQPQHF